This is a list of T cell receptor beta chains from one sample in a study of blood T cell repertoires in COVID-19. The data were produced by immunoSEQ multiplex PCR, yet TCRdb's version contains in-frame clones alone and is incomplete. This sample has 330,000 or so clones, with approximately 88% found just once. What was sequenced was PBMCs or T cells enriched from blood (not recorded which). The receptors shown here come from a man aged 25-45 years who had recovered from COVID-19. Each CDR3 is given with its conserved first and last residue. Each record gives: D gene, V gene, CDR3 length, CDR3 protein. A D gene is named only where the DNA matches it firmly.

>TRBD1|TRBV6-5|14
CASSLDRADQPQHF
>TRBD1|TRBV6-1|18
CASSEGTDFLSSYNEQFF
>NA|TRBV3-1/TRBV3-2|14
CASSQDLSWGGSVF
>TRBD2|TRBV6-5|14
CASRVAGRRETQYF
>TRBD1|TRBV2|15
CASSEAGQVLDTQYF
>TRBD1|TRBV6-1|19
CASSVWRQGAVKEDQPQHF
>NA|TRBV21-1|17
CASSRHREDRGNQPQHF
>NA|TRBV19|15
CASSTTVRTNQPQHF
>NA|TRBV6-5|13
CASSLAVIGEQFF
>TRBD2|TRBV13|14
CASSLLAGADEQFF
>NA|TRBV6-5|12
CASSNRMSEAFF
>TRBD1|TRBV5-3|18
CARSFILTGGAEDEKLFF
>NA|TRBV10-3|15
CAISPVEGSTDTQYF
>TRBD1|TRBV6-1|15
CASSETPTGATEAFF
>TRBD2|TRBV14|18
CASSQAPAGGTLSAVQFF
>NA|TRBV28|15
CASSSPILGGYEQYF
>TRBD1|TRBV5-6|15
CASSSTGTGQETQYF
>TRBD2|TRBV19|14
CASSPSGGTREQYF
>TRBD1|TRBV19|16
CASSKARTGTYNEQFF
>TRBD1|TRBV6-5|13
CASRDGTGQGYTF